This T cell receptor (beta chain) was recovered during a study of T cells after yellow fever vaccination (dated by TCRdb to the late 2010s). Background for the entire study: Memory subsets (EM, EMRA, CM and Tscm) were sorted on a BD FACS Aria III using CD3, CD45RA, CCR7 and CD95 staining. Blood was collected at multiple timepoints before and after primary and secondary immunization, and bulk PBMC replicates and cell subsets were isolated. To follow T-cell clones before and after both primary and booster YFV17D yellow fever vaccination, bulk TCR alpha and beta repertoires underwent longitudinal sequencing. Memory subsets were sorted on days 0, 15 and 45 and at 18 months after primary vaccination, and on days 0, 15 and 45 after the 30-year booster. Two healthy male donors, one aged 18 to 30 and one aged 30 to 40 years, made up the cohort. The SMART-Seq v4 Ultra Low Input RNA kit was used to prepare libraries from fractions with low cell numbers. What the authors observed across the whole study: In the sorted memory subsets on day 0, nearly all of the vaccine-responding clonotypes fell below detection. A small fraction of clonotypes appeared in both the CD4 and CD8 compartments, likely as a result of convergent recombination. Because the study included only two donors, the extent to which the findings can be generalized is limited. After the booster, most clones that had expanded after primary vaccination were detected again (roughly 95% of CD4 and around nine tenths of CD8), suggesting broad maintenance of memory. FACS-sorted repertoires could contain abundant contaminating clonotypes from the bulk population, so computational filtering was required. The secondary T-cell response was found to be weaker but faster than the primary response, with a peak reached on day 5 rather than on day 15.

TCR cDNA was made using 5'RACE template switching, a step that added a universal primer site and unique molecular identifiers. cDNA synthesis was primed from both the TCR alpha and TCR beta constant segments. Two PCR steps were used to amplify libraries, with sample barcodes and sequencing adapters being added in the second step. Sequencing of libraries was performed on Illumina HiSeq 2500 (2x100 bp) or NovaSeq (2x150 bp). Per the authors' processing: Demultiplexing of reads and collapsing into UMI consensus sequences were performed with MIGEC, and V(D)J alignment was carried out with MiXCR. Using edgeR on replicate PBMC samples, clonotypes were called vaccine-responding if FDR was below 0.01 and the log2 fold change was above 5 up to day 15. Bulk clonotypes were assigned CD4 or CD8 identity according to which sequenced CD4 or CD8 repertoire held them at higher abundance. To estimate how each clone was distributed across memory phenotypes, clonotype frequencies in memory subsets were weighted by FACS-sorted cell numbers. The public reads were quality trimmed at Q25 with fastp and then assembled into clones with MiXCR by TCRdb, keeping productive beta chains. Each record represents a unique CDR3 protein, reported with the most common genes and DNA among its rows. TCRdb's processing, not the authors' own work, is the source of the V and J calls. For this sample there are tens of thousands of distinct CDR3 sequences; approximately 7% appear just once. About 20% of the sample comes from the top ten.

In light of the paper, this sample's treatment or condition label describes: live attenuated yellow fever vaccine strain. A standard Ficoll-Paque protocol was used to isolate PBMCs from peripheral blood. RNA from sorted memory subsets was extracted with the RNeasy Micro Kit. This clonotype was seen more than once but under ten times. No base quality information exists; no much larger clone differs at one position. The source is a man between 18 and 29 years old who received the YFV17D yellow fever vaccine. This specimen was PBMCs, either bulk or a sorted T-cell subset (CD4+, CD8+, memory, or dextramer-sorted; not recorded which), taken on the day of the first yellow fever vaccination.

The bases are TGCAGTTTCGTGGACAGGGCCAATCAGCCCCAGCATTTT. This codes for CSFVDRANQPQHF. The chain employs TRBV20-1 and TRBJ1-5, with 8 bases aligning to TRBD1. Trimming removed 8 bases from V and 3 bases from J; the gene matches leave 6 bases unexplained. The germline V gene (reference sequence) gives CDR1 as DFQATT and CDR2 as SNEGSKA. The CDR3, cysteine through phenylalanine, is 13 amino acids long. Of the read, only the CDR3 DNA is kept; its 39 bases are in frame from base 1.